The rows below give T cell receptor beta chains drawn from one sample of a study of response to subunit inactivated influenza vaccine. TCRdb re-called the RT-PCR reads through MiXCR, storing one row per CDR3 protein. The table includes roughly 700,000 distinct CDR3 sequences, 15% to 18% detected once. The specimen comprised PBMCs from blood, sampled about 12 days after vaccination. The receptors were gathered from a man aged 45-65 years who received an inactivated influenza vaccine. The CDR3 runs from the conserved cysteine through the conserved F or W. D genes are given only for firm matches. The size of a clone is reported for some rows only, either as once, few or many, or as a class for expanded clones.

V: TRBV24-1
size: few
D: NA
J: TRBJ1-1
DNA: TGTGCCACCAGTGAAGGGGTTTCGGCTTTCTTT
CDR3: CATSEGVSAFF

V: TRBV12-3/TRBV12-4
size: few
D: NA
J: TRBJ2-6
DNA: TGTGCCAGCAGTGGCGGGACAACGCCCGGGGCCAACGTCCTGACTTTC
CDR3: CASSGGTTPGANVLTF

V: TRBV7-2
size: NA
D: NA
J: TRBJ2-7
DNA: TGTGCCAGCAGCTTAGAGATGGACTACGAGCAGTACTTC
CDR3: CASSLEMDYEQYF

V: TRBV7-7
size: NA
D: NA
J: TRBJ2-3
DNA: TGTGCTAGCAGGCCGGGACGTACCAGCAGAGATACGCAGTATTTT
CDR3: CASRPGRTSRDTQYF

V: TRBV15
size: few
D: NA
J: TRBJ2-5
DNA: TGTGCCACCAGTTTACGTGGTCAAGAGACCCAGTACTTC
CDR3: CATSLRGQETQYF

V: TRBV4-2
size: NA
D: TRBD2
J: TRBJ2-2
DNA: TGTGCCAGCAGCCAAGAAGCGGGGGGTAACACCGGGGAGCTGTTTTTT
CDR3: CASSQEAGGNTGELFF

V: TRBV5-1
size: few
D: TRBD1
J: TRBJ2-1
DNA: TGCGCCAGCAGCAGGGGACAGAGAGCTAATGAGCAGTTCTTC
CDR3: CASSRGQRANEQFF

V: TRBV4-3
size: few
D: NA
J: TRBJ2-7
DNA: TGCGCCAGCAGCCAAAGTTACGGAGGGCTCGAGCAGTACTTC
CDR3: CASSQSYGGLEQYF

V: TRBV5-1
size: few
D: TRBD1
J: TRBJ2-2
DNA: TGCGCCAGCAGCTTGAATTGGGACAGGGTCAGTGGCGGGGAGCTGTTTTTT
CDR3: CASSLNWDRVSGGELFF

V: TRBV20-1
size: few
D: NA
J: TRBJ2-1
DNA: TGCAGTGCTAGCGGGGGTGGTACCTACAATGAGCAGTTCTTC
CDR3: CSASGGGTYNEQFF

V: TRBV10-3
size: few
D: NA
J: TRBJ1-1
DNA: TGTGCCATCAGTGACCCGGGTGACACTGAAGCTTTCTTT
CDR3: CAISDPGDTEAFF

V: TRBV3-1
size: NA
D: TRBD1
J: TRBJ2-5
DNA: TGTGCCTCCTCCGGGACAGCCAAAGAGACCCAGTACTTC
CDR3: CASSGTAKETQYF

V: TRBV12-3/TRBV12-4
size: NA
D: TRBD2
J: TRBJ2-5
DNA: TGTGCCAGCAGCCCCCATCCACTAGCGGGACTGGAAGAGACCCAGTACTTC
CDR3: CASSPHPLAGLEETQYF

V: TRBV12-3/TRBV12-4
size: few
D: NA
J: TRBJ2-3
DNA: TGTGCCAGCAGTCCCACCACTCCGCCGGGGGAGCAGTATTTT
CDR3: CASSPTTPPGEQYF

V: TRBV12-3/TRBV12-4
size: many
D: NA
J: TRBJ1-5
DNA: TGTGCCAGCAGTTTATCCTATAGCAATCAGCCCCAGCATTTT
CDR3: CASSLSYSNQPQHF

V: TRBV29-1
size: few
D: NA
J: TRBJ2-2
DNA: TGCAGCGTTGAAAAGGACAGCACCGGGGAGCTGTTTTTT
CDR3: CSVEKDSTGELFF

V: TRBV2
size: few
D: TRBD2
J: TRBJ2-7
DNA: TGTGCCAGCAGTGCGGGGGGTGAGCCGTACGAGCAGTACTTC
CDR3: CASSAGGEPYEQYF

V: TRBV20-1
size: many
D: NA
J: TRBJ2-1
DNA: TGCAGTGCCCAGGACTCCTACTCCTACAATGAGCAGTTCTTC
CDR3: CSAQDSYSYNEQFF

V: TRBV12-3/TRBV12-4
size: NA
D: NA
J: TRBJ2-1
DNA: TGTGCCAGCAGCCCTAAAAGGGACCATTCCTACAATGAGCAGTTCTTC
CDR3: CASSPKRDHSYNEQFF

V: TRBV5-4
size: few
D: NA
J: TRBJ2-1
DNA: TGTGCCAGCAGCTCGACGGGACGAATCAATGAGCAGTTCTTC
CDR3: CASSSTGRINEQFF

V: TRBV27
size: few
D: NA
J: TRBJ2-1
DNA: TGTGCCAGCAGTTTACAGCGGAGCTCCTACAATGAGCAGTTCTTC
CDR3: CASSLQRSSYNEQFF

V: TRBV6-1
size: NA
D: TRBD1
J: TRBJ2-2
DNA: TGTGCCAGCACCGACAGGGGGCAGGGCACCGGGGAGCTGTTTTTT
CDR3: CASTDRGQGTGELFF

V: TRBV5-1
size: few
D: TRBD2
J: TRBJ2-1
DNA: TGCGCCAGCAGCTTGGATCTAGCGGGGGGGTACAATGAGCAGTTCTTC
CDR3: CASSLDLAGGYNEQFF

V: TRBV5-6
size: few
D: TRBD2
J: TRBJ2-3
DNA: TGTGCCAGCAGCTCCTTCACTAGCGCATACACAGATACGCAGTATTTT
CDR3: CASSSFTSAYTDTQYF

V: TRBV6-2/TRBV6-3
size: NA
D: NA
J: TRBJ2-1
DNA: TGTGCCAGCATCCCGGCGAGGCCCTACAATGAGCAGTTCTTC
CDR3: CASIPARPYNEQFF

V: TRBV7-6
size: few
D: NA
J: TRBJ1-1
DNA: TGTGCCAGCAGCTCAAACTCCGGGTTTCAGGCTTTCTTT
CDR3: CASSSNSGFQAFF

V: TRBV12-3/TRBV12-4
size: many
D: NA
J: TRBJ2-7
DNA: TGTGCCAGCAGTTTAAGGAGCGAGCAGTACTTC
CDR3: CASSLRSEQYF

V: TRBV12-3/TRBV12-4
size: NA
D: TRBD1
J: TRBJ1-5
DNA: TGTGCCGCAGGGGACAGCGGGGGCGAGCCCCAGCATTTT
CDR3: CAAGDSGGEPQHF